What follows are 7 T cell receptor beta chains derived from one specimen sequenced in a study of beta chain features in type 1 diabetes. Expressed TCRB transcripts were sequenced after all isolated RNA was converted to cDNA. The table came from immunoSEQ multiplex PCR; TCRdb's copy has only in-frame clones and leaves some out. Among about 250,000 clones, roughly 15% were seen once, and the ten largest hold around 0.026%. The sequenced sample consisted of naive CD4+ T cells from blood. These receptors were collected from a woman between 40 and 50 years old in good health.

The gene calls are TRBV14 and TRBJ1-4; D unresolved. Trimming removed 4 bases from V and 4 bases from J, with 13 bases in between. The germline gives CDR1 SGHDN, CDR2 FVKESK. This CDR3 has 15 amino acids. Here the CDR3 reads CASSRQSTVNEKLFF. The CDR3 DNA sequence: TGTGCCAGCAGCCGCCAATCCACAGTTAATGAAAAACTGTTTTTT.

This chain connects TRBV28 to TRBJ1-2, with TRBD1 identical over 8 bases. The CDR3 totals 14 residues. Germline V gene lookup returns CDR1 MDHEN and CDR2 SYDVKM. With 4 bases clipped from V and 7 bases from J, the junction kept 8 bases outside the gene matches. The CDR3 DNA sequence: TGTGCCAGCAGTTCCGGACAGGGCGGCGCTGGCTACACCTTC. It specifies CASSSGQGGAGYTF.

The chain uses TRBV7-9 and TRBJ2-2; 10 bases align to TRBD2. The CDR3 has 16 amino acids. Germline CDR1 and CDR2: SEHNR and FQNEAQ (reference sequence). J was trimmed by 3 bases and V by 6 bases; bases with no gene match: 7. CDR3 sequence: CASRPPAGGDTGELFF. Written as DNA, the CDR3 is TGTGCCAGCAGACCACCAGCGGGGGGGGACACCGGGGAGCTGTTTTTT.

Only a few counts were recorded for this clone. The chain couples TRBV5-1 to TRBJ2-7; D possibly corresponds to TRBD1 (6 bases). Germline V CDR1 and CDR2: SGHRS, YFSETQ. This CDR3 is built from 14 residues. V lost 4 bases and J 3 bases, leaving 14 bases between the germline ends. This CDR3 is CASSRPGQNYEQYF. In DNA, the CDR3 is TGCGCCAGCAGCCGCCCGGGACAAAACTACGAGCAGTACTTC. Based on the CDR3 plus reference TRBV5-1 and TRBJ2-7, the full variable domain is KAGVTQTPRYLIKTRGQQVTLSCSPISGHRSVSWYQQTPGQGLQFLFEYFSETQRNKGNFPGRFSGRQFSNSRSEMNVSTLELGDSALYLCASSRPGQNYEQYFGPGTRLTVT.

The rearrangement uses TRBV5-1 and TRBJ2-3; D may be TRBD1 (6 bases). Trimming left V 0 bases short and J 0 bases short, with 11 bases between. This CDR3 has 16 residues. From germline, CDR1 is SGHRS and CDR2 YFSETQ. The CDR3 DNA reads as TGCGCCAGCAGCTTGGCAGGGGCACGAAGCACAGATACGCAGTATTTT. Its translation: CASSLAGARSTDTQYF.

The rearrangement joins TRBV7-8 to TRBJ2-3; possibly TRBD2 for D (7 bases). Per germline, CDR1 SGHVS and CDR2 FQNEAQ. Trimming cost V 5 bases and J 0 bases, with 18 bases left between them. This CDR3 region has 17 residues. The CDR3 here is CASSPGGWGASTDTQYF. In DNA form, the CDR3 reads TGTGCCAGCAGCCCCGGGGGGTGGGGGGCCAGCACAGATACGCAGTATTTT. Combining the CDR3 with reference TRBV7-8 and TRBJ2-3 gives the whole variable domain GAGVSQSPRYKVAKRGQDVALRCDPISGHVSLFWYQQALGQGPEFLTYFQNEAQLDKSGLPSDRFFAERPEGSVSTLKIQRTQQEDSAVYLCASSPGGWGASTDTQYFGPGTRLTVL.

This clone was picked up a small number of times. The chain employs TRBV7-9 and TRBJ2-3; D is ambiguous. The CDR3 totals 12 residues. CDR1 is SEHNR and CDR2 is FQNEAQ in the germline V gene (reference sequence). V was cut by 1 base and J by 8 bases, with 7 bases left in between. The CDR3 DNA sequence: TGTGCCAGCAGCTTAGTCTCCGGTACGCAGTATTTT. Translation: CASSLVSGTQYF.